The 20 T cell receptor beta chains listed next were all sequenced from one sample in a study of identical twins. TCRdb processed the 5' RACE reads anew with MiXCR; each CDR3 protein has one entry. This table has 400,000 or so distinct CDR3 sequences, 9% appearing once. Sequencing input: naive T cells sorted from blood. All receptors derive from a woman aged 45-65 years in good health.

The rearrangement joins TRBV12-3 or TRBV12-4 to TRBJ2-5; tentatively, D is TRBD1 (5 bases). With 1 base removed from V and 3 bases from J, the gap between germline ends came to 15 bases. This CDR3 is 16 amino acids long. DNA for the CDR3: TGTGCCAGCAGTTTAGACAGGTCTTACTTAGAAGAGACCCAGTACTTC. Protein sequence: CASSLDRSYLEETQYF.

This clonotype showed up many times. The chain is built from TRBV28 and TRBJ1-1; TRBD1 is a possible D gene (5 bases). Germline assignment: CDR1 MDHEN and CDR2 SYDVKM. Trimming shortened V by 5 bases and J by 5 bases, and 15 bases separated the two germline ends. This CDR3 has 14 amino acids. The CDR3 protein is CASSRSGQRTEAFF. The CDR3 DNA reads as TGTGCCAGCAGTAGGTCCGGACAAAGGACTGAAGCTTTCTTT.

This clonotype was seen repeatedly, ten times or more. The chain carries TRBV5-1 and TRBJ2-6, with a weak D call TRBD1 (5 bases). The CDR3 contains 19 residues. Per the germline V gene, CDR1 is SGHRS and CDR2 is YFSETQ. Between the trimmed V and J ends, which lost 7 bases and 0 bases, there was a span of 23 bases. This chain's CDR3 is CASSKEVGQGNSGANVLTF. CDR3 coding DNA: TGCGCCAGCTCTAAAGAAGTAGGGCAGGGAAACTCTGGGGCCAACGTCCTGACTTTC. Full variable domain (outside the CDR3, taken from reference TRBV5-1 and TRBJ2-6): KAGVTQTPRYLIKTRGQQVTLSCSPISGHRSVSWYQQTPGQGLQFLFEYFSETQRNKGNFPGRFSGRQFSNSRSEMNVSTLELGDSALYLCASSKEVGQGNSGANVLTFGAGSRLTVL.

CDR3 sequence: CASSSQNRGSFTDTQYF. The CDR3 bases are TGTGCCAGCAGTTCCCAAAACAGGGGTTCATTCACAGATACGCAGTATTTT. The gene calls are TRBV12-3 or TRBV12-4 and TRBJ2-3; 7 bases line up with TRBD1. There are 17 residues in the CDR3. With 4 bases clipped from V and 2 bases from J, the junction kept 12 bases outside the gene matches.

This clonotype was counted many times. The chain recombines TRBV10-3 with TRBJ2-2; no reliable D call. V lost 7 bases and J 1 base, leaving 1 base between the germline ends. CDR3 length equals 11 residues. Germline V CDR1 and CDR2: ENHRY, SYGVKD. CDR3 amino acids: CAIMNTGELFF. CDR3 in DNA: TGTGCCATCATGAACACCGGGGAGCTGTTTTTT.

The chain combines TRBV29-1 with TRBJ2-5; D possibly corresponds to TRBD1 (5 bases). Trimming shortened V by 3 bases and J by 5 bases, and 13 bases separated the two germline ends. The CDR3 runs 13 residues. Germline CDR1 SQVTM, CDR2 ANQGSEA. The CDR3 is CSVERWAGETQYF. CDR3 nucleotide sequence: TGCAGCGTTGAGAGGTGGGCAGGGGAGACCCAGTACTTC.

This clonotype was seen more than once but under ten times. The chain is built from TRBV29-1 and TRBJ2-3; D might be TRBD2 (6 bases). V was pared by 2 bases and J by 2 bases, with 11 bases between. The CDR3 has 14 amino acids. Germline CDR1 and CDR2: SQVTM and ANQGSEA. The CDR3 sequence is CSVERDWSTDTQYF. DNA of the CDR3: TGCAGCGTTGAACGGGACTGGTCCACAGATACGCAGTATTTT.

This clonotype has more than one count but fewer than ten. This chain links TRBV27 with TRBJ2-7, with D possibly TRBD1 on 5 matching bases. The CDR3 consists of 13 residues. Trimming removed 7 bases from V and 0 bases from J, with 10 bases in between. Germline values: CDR1 MNHEY, CDR2 SMNVEV (reference sequence). The CDR3 nucleotides read TGTGCCAGCAAAGATACAGGCTCCTACGAGCAGTACGTC. Encoded protein: CASKDTGSYEQYV.

The rearrangement uses TRBV29-1 and TRBJ2-7; D is possibly TRBD1 or TRBD2 (5 bases each). This CDR3 contains 14 residues. CDR1 SQVTM and CDR2 ANQGSEA come from the germline V gene. Trimming removed 4 bases at V and 2 bases at J, with 15 bases between. As DNA, the CDR3 is TGCAGCGTTGGGGGGTATAGTACAGCCTACGAGCAGTACTTC. Its translation: CSVGGYSTAYEQYF.

The sample holds a few counts of this clonotype. The chain has TRBV6-5 and TRBJ1-6; 8 bases align to TRBD1. This CDR3 region has 15 residues. Germline trimming cut 4 bases from V and 8 bases from J; bases unmatched to any gene: 7. Germline CDR1 is MNHEY and CDR2 is SVGAGI. The CDR3 DNA sequence: TGTGCCAGCAGTTTCTTCGGGACAGGCGATTCACCCCTCCACTTT. This sequence encodes CASSFFGTGDSPLHF.

The rearrangement uses TRBV5-1 and TRBJ2-1, with D perhaps TRBD1 or TRBD2 (5 bases each). The CDR3 is 12 amino acids. Between the trimmed V and J ends, which lost 1 base and 12 bases, there was a span of 11 bases. Germline V gene lookup returns CDR1 SGHRS and CDR2 YFSETQ. DNA of the CDR3: TGCGCCAGCAGCTTGTCCGGGACGGGGCAGTTCTTC. It specifies CASSLSGTGQFF.

V is TRBV7-9 and J is TRBJ2-2; TRBD2 might be the D (5 bases). Germline V gene sequence: CDR1 SEHNR, CDR2 FQNEAQ (reference sequence). V was pared by 5 bases and J by 5 bases, with 18 bases between. CDR3 size: 16 residues. The CDR3 spells CASSKSDGRGTGELFF. Written as DNA, the CDR3 is TGTGCCAGCAGCAAGTCGGATGGGAGAGGAACCGGGGAGCTGTTTTTT.

This clonotype was seen a handful of times. The chain is built from TRBV5-6 and TRBJ2-7, with D perhaps matching TRBD2 (6 bases). The germline V and J ends were trimmed by 4 bases and 3 bases, with 14 bases remaining between them. Germline values: CDR1 SGHDT, CDR2 YYEEEE. The CDR3 extends over 14 amino acids. The chain's CDR3 is CASSRRTNRYEQYF. CDR3 bases: TGTGCCAGCAGCAGACGGACTAACCGCTACGAGCAGTACTTC. The whole variable domain, remainder taken from reference TRBV5-6 and TRBJ2-7, is DAGVTQSPTHLIKTRGQQVTLRCSPKSGHDTVSWYQQALGQGPQFIFQYYEEEERQRGNFPDRFSGHQFPNYSSELNVNALLLGDSALYLCASSRRTNRYEQYFGPGTRLTVT.

This clonotype was detected many times. The CDR3 DNA follows: TGCGCCAGCAGCTTGGGAGGGTCGGAGACCCAGTACTTC. As protein: CASSLGGSETQYF. This sequence joins TRBV5-1 and TRBJ2-5, with a tentative D call TRBD2 (5 bases). Trimming removed 0 bases from V and 5 bases from J, with 8 bases in between. CDR1 is SGHRS, CDR2 YFSETQ, per germline. The CDR3 sequence is 13 residues long.

This chain joins TRBV19 and TRBJ2-2; unclear D gene. This CDR3 comprises 14 residues. With 7 bases removed from V and 0 bases from J, the gap between germline ends came to 9 bases. Germline V CDR1 and CDR2: LNHDA, SQIVND (reference sequence). CDR3 amino acids: CASNPLANTGELFF. CDR3 DNA sequence: TGTGCCAGTAACCCGCTCGCGAACACCGGGGAGCTGTTTTTT.

The rearrangement uses TRBV19 and TRBJ1-5; TRBD1 matches at 9 bases. Germline values: CDR1 LNHDA, CDR2 SQIVND (reference sequence). Trimming took 6 bases from V and 5 from J; bases not matched to a gene: 8. The CDR3 consists of 15 residues. CDR3 amino acids: CASRRTGVFDQPQHF. As DNA, the CDR3 is TGTGCCAGTAGAAGGACAGGGGTTTTTGATCAGCCCCAGCATTTT.

This clonotype has at least ten counts. This sequence joins TRBV5-1 and TRBJ2-1; no reliable D call. Germline CDR1 SGHRS, CDR2 YFSETQ. This CDR3 region has 16 residues. The germline V and J ends were trimmed by 2 bases and 0 bases, with 12 bases remaining between them. The CDR3 region is CASSLEAPFSYNEQFF. In DNA form, the CDR3 reads TGCGCCAGCAGCTTAGAAGCGCCCTTCTCCTACAATGAGCAGTTCTTC.

This clonotype was detected only a few times. This chain links TRBV18 with TRBJ2-1; TRBD1 matches at 7 bases. CDR1 is KGHSH, CDR2 LQKENI, per germline. Unmatched junction bases numbered 8, after V lost 5 bases and J lost 4 bases. The CDR3 totals 15 residues. DNA of the CDR3: TGTGCCAGCTCATCTTACAGGGGAACGTACAATGAGCAGTTCTTC. It specifies CASSSYRGTYNEQFF.

For this clonotype: This is likely a read error, given that the CDR3 carries no conserved phenylalanine or tryptophan at its end. The J gene is TRBJ1-1, the V gene TRBV7-9; unclear D gene. The CDR3 is made up of 12 amino acids. V shed 5 bases and J shed 11 bases, with 15 bases lying between them. Germline V gene lookup returns CDR1 SEHNR and CDR2 FQNEAQ (reference sequence). The CDR3 is CASSPAGGSAFI. For the CDR3, the DNA is TGTGCCAGCAGCCCGGCGGGAGGGTCGGCTTTCATT.

This clonotype was seen a handful of times. This rearrangement joins TRBV10-3 to TRBJ1-1; 7 bases agree with TRBD1. Unmatched junction bases numbered 10, after V lost 10 bases and J lost 2 bases. Germline V CDR1 and CDR2: ENHRY, SYGVKD. The CDR3 sequence is 14 residues long. The CDR3 here is CASRLGTANTEAFF. The CDR3 nucleotides read TGTGCCAGCCGTTTGGGGACAGCTAACACTGAAGCTTTCTTT.